This is a list of T cell receptor beta chains from one sample in a study of blood T cell repertoires in COVID-19. Only in-frame clones appear in the TCRdb table, and some are missing; sequencing was by immunoSEQ multiplex PCR. The sample lists roughly 100,000 clones, about three quarters occurring once. The specimen sequenced was peripheral blood. The receptors derive from an older woman with acute or convalescent COVID-19. The CDR3 runs from the conserved cysteine through the conserved F or W. D genes are given only for firm matches. Rows may omit the clone size; those that give it use once, few, many or a size class.

v_call,clone_size,j_call,d_call,cdr3_nt,cdr3_aa
TRBV18,.,TRBJ2-7,.,TGTGCCAGCTCATCACTACGGGACGAGCAGTACTTC,CASSSLRDEQYF
TRBV6-5,once,TRBJ2-3,.,TGTGCCAGCACCAGACCGTCCGTCAGGACAGATACGCAGTATTTT,CASTRPSVRTDTQYF
TRBV2,.,TRBJ2-5,.,TGTGCCAGCAGTGTTCTGGGGGGGCGAGAGACCCAGTACTTC,CASSVLGGRETQYF
TRBV14,few,TRBJ2-1,.,TGTGCCAGCAGCCAGGGTCTAGAAGCCGGCGAGAGCTCCTACAATGAGCAGTTCTTC,CASSQGLEAGESSYNEQFF
TRBV30,few,TRBJ1-5,.,TGTGCCTGGAGCGCCCCGGGAAGCCCCAATCAGCCCCAGCATTTT,CAWSAPGSPNQPQHF
TRBV11-2,.,TRBJ2-2,.,TGTGCCAGCAGCTTAGGGCCCGGGCAGGGGAGCACCGGGGAGCTGTTTTTT,CASSLGPGQGSTGELFF
TRBV30,few,TRBJ1-3,TRBD1,TGTGCCTGGCTCCGGGACAGCTTTTCTGGAAACACCATATATTTT,CAWLRDSFSGNTIYF
TRBV7-9,.,TRBJ1-1,.,TGTGCCAGCAGCTTAAATGGGCAGACGACTGAAGCTTTCTTT,CASSLNGQTTEAFF
TRBV5-1,.,TRBJ2-7,TRBD1,TGCGCCAGCAGCTTGGAGAGGGGGCTAACCTACGAGCAGTACTTC,CASSLERGLTYEQYF
TRBV25-1,.,TRBJ1-3,.,TGTGCCAGCAGTGCCAGGGGCTCTGGAAACACCATATATTTT,CASSARGSGNTIYF
TRBV7-6,once,TRBJ2-2,TRBD2,TGTGCCAGCAGCTTAGCGTCGGCTAGCGGGGGGGAGTTTGCCGGGGAGCTGTTTTTT,CASSLASASGGEFAGELFF
TRBV7-9,.,TRBJ2-2,.,TGTGCCAGCAGTCCCATACTTTACACCGGGGAGCTGTTTTTT,CASSPILYTGELFF
TRBV12-5,.,TRBJ1-1,TRBD1,TGTGCTAGTGGTTTGAGGCAGGGGGCGTCGTACACTGAAGCTTTCTTT,CASGLRQGASYTEAFF
TRBV7-9,.,TRBJ1-2,TRBD1,TGTGCCAGCAGCTCGGGACAGGGGAAGGTCTATGGCTACACCTTC,CASSSGQGKVYGYTF
TRBV2,once,TRBJ1-5,TRBD1,TGTGCCAGCAGTCTGGACAGGGCGGCAAGCAATCAGCCCCAGCATTTT,CASSLDRAASNQPQHF
TRBV7-9,once,TRBJ1-3,.,TGTGCCAGCAGCTCCCCTAGCTCTGGAAACACCATATATTTT,CASSSPSSGNTIYF
TRBV7-9,few,TRBJ1-1,.,TGTGCCAGCAGCCCTAGAGGGATGAACACTGAAGCTTTCTTT,CASSPRGMNTEAFF
TRBV19,.,TRBJ2-7,.,TGTGCCAGTAGTCCTTCTAGCTCCTACGAGCAGTACTTC,CASSPSSSYEQYF
TRBV28,.,TRBJ1-1,.,TGTGCCAGCAGTTTGTCCACAGGGAAAGCTTTCTTT,CASSLSTGKAFF
TRBV7-9,.,TRBJ2-1,.,TGTGCCAGCAGCTCCCCAATCTCCTACAATGAGCAGTTCTTC,CASSSPISYNEQFF
TRBV10-3,.,TRBJ2-1,.,TGTGCCATCAGTGCTGACAATGAGCAGTTCTTC,CAISADNEQFF
TRBV9,.,TRBJ2-1,.,TGTGCCAGCAGCCACGGGATCCTAGAACACAATGAGCAGTTCTTC,CASSHGILEHNEQFF
TRBV27,.,TRBJ1-6,.,TGTGCCAGCAGCCACAACCCCGACAGGACTTCACCCCTCCACTTT,CASSHNPDRTSPLHF
TRBV12-3/TRBV12-4,.,TRBJ2-7,.,TGTGCCAGCAGTTATGACAGGCAGTACGAGCAGTACTTC,CASSYDRQYEQYF
TRBV19,.,TRBJ2-2,TRBD2,TGTGCCACGGGACTAGCGGGGGGGTCGAACACCGGGGAGCTGTTTTTT,CATGLAGGSNTGELFF
TRBV9,few,TRBJ1-1,.,TGTGCCAGCAGCGTAGCAATGAACACTGAAGCTTTCTTT,CASSVAMNTEAFF
TRBV6-5,few,TRBJ2-7,.,TGTGCCAGCAGTACAAACAGGGTTCCTTCCTACGAGCAGTACTTC,CASSTNRVPSYEQYF
TRBV27,.,TRBJ2-1,TRBD2,TGTGCCAGCAGCGGGACTAGGCTTGAGCAGTTCTTC,CASSGTRLEQFF
TRBV27,.,TRBJ2-7,TRBD1,TGTGCCAGCAGTTCTCCCCGGGGGACAGGGAGCGAGCAGTACTTC,CASSSPRGTGSEQYF
TRBV5-4,.,TRBJ1-4,.,TGTGCCAGCAGCTCTCGGAAGGGGGAGGGTAATGAAAAACTGTTTTTT,CASSSRKGEGNEKLFF
TRBV27,.,TRBJ2-3,.,TGTGCCAGCAGTTTCGGACAGACGTTCACAGATACGCAGTATTTT,CASSFGQTFTDTQYF
TRBV19,few,TRBJ1-2,.,TGTGCCAGTAGTATCGGTCTGGCAGGGTACTATGGCTACACCTTC,CASSIGLAGYYGYTF
TRBV6-5,.,TRBJ1-3,TRBD1,TGTGCCAGCAGGACGGGACAGGGAATAGGAAACACCATATATTTT,CASRTGQGIGNTIYF
TRBV12-3/TRBV12-4,.,TRBJ2-7,.,TGTGCCAGCAGTCGCCAACAGGGTTACGAGCAGTACTTC,CASSRQQGYEQYF
TRBV12-5,.,TRBJ2-5,.,TGTGCTTCTCACGGAGATGGAGAGACCCAGTACTTC,CASHGDGETQYF
TRBV10-3,.,TRBJ1-2,.,TGTGCCATCAGGGAGGGTATGGCCTATGGCTACACCTTC,CAIREGMAYGYTF
TRBV19,.,TRBJ2-3,TRBD1,TGTGCCAGTAGTAGACAGGGGGCGAGGGATACGCAGTATTTT,CASSRQGARDTQYF
TRBV7-8,.,TRBJ1-5,.,TGTGCCAGCAGCTTAGTTCCGGGCAATCAGCCCCAGCATTTT,CASSLVPGNQPQHF